Given below is one T cell receptor (beta chain) in context. Antigen: not known. This entry belongs to a study of CD8+ T cells in alopecia areata. Trimming took 4 bases from V and 6 from J; bases not matched to a gene: 9. CDR1 SGHDT and CDR2 YYEEEE come from the germline V gene. The CDR3 has 15 residues. Whole-study findings and limits: Numerous clones, expanded in lesions, remained in scalp and blood during tofacitinib. Higher clonality was seen in lesional scalp than in normal scalp, especially in alopecia totalis/universalis.

Stated treatment: oral pan-JAK inhibitor, 5-10 mg twice daily. The sorting of PBMCs gave CD4+ and CD8+ T cells. Extraction and reverse transcription of RNA yielded cDNA as the sequencing template. Profiling relied on immunoSEQ multiplex PCR, and the TCRdb table lists in-frame clones only, not all of them. This table holds 95,000 to 150,000 clones, about half found once. Sequences were derived from CD4+ T cells sorted from blood, sampled at week 4, from a patient treated with tofacitinib. This sequence was found in a human donor with alopecia areata. The gene calls are TRBV5-6 and TRBJ2-3; 9 bases are a match to TRBD1. The CDR3 loop is CASSLPGQGSDTQYF. CDR3 nucleotide sequence: TGTGCCAGCAGCCTCCCGGGACAGGGTTCCGATACGCAGTATTTT.